Shown below are 2 T cell receptor beta chains from a single sample sequenced in a study of blood T cell repertoires in COVID-19. Repertoires were generated with immunoSEQ multiplex PCR, while TCRdb's copy carries only in-frame clones and drops some. Here the sample spans over 130,000 clones, less than 80% being singletons. The specimen was peripheral blood. The source is a woman over 75 with active or convalescent COVID-19.

V is TRBV7-2 and J is TRBJ1-2, with TRBD1 matching 10 bases. This CDR3 contains 15 residues. Germline trimming cut 1 base from V and 1 base from J; bases unmatched to any gene: 0. The germline CDR1 and CDR2 sequences are SGHTA and FQGNSA. The CDR3 spells CASSLGTGGNYGYTF. The CDR3 DNA is TGTGCCAGCAGCTTAGGGACAGGGGGTAACTATGGCTACACCTTC.

V usage is TRBV13 and J usage is TRBJ2-4, with a tentative D call TRBD1 (6 bases). Germline assignment: CDR1 PRHDT and CDR2 FYEKMQ (reference sequence). Trimming cost V 3 bases and J 7 bases, with 13 bases left between them. This CDR3 comprises 14 residues. CDR3 amino acids: CASSLRTVVNIQYF. Here the CDR3 DNA reads TGTGCCAGCAGCTTGAGGACAGTAGTGAACATTCAGTACTTC.